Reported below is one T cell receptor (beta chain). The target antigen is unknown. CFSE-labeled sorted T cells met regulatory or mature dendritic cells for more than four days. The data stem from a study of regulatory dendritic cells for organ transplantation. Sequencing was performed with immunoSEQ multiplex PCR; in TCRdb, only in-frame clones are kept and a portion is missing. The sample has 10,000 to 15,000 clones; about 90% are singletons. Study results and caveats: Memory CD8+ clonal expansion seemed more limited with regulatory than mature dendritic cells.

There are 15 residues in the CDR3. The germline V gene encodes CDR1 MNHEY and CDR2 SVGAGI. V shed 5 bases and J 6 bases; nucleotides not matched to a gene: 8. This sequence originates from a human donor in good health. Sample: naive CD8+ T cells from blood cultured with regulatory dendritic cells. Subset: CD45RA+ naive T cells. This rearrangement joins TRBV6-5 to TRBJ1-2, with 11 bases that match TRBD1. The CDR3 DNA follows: TGTGCCAGCAGTCGGACAGGGGGCGTATCGCATGGCTACACCTTC. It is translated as CASSRTGGVSHGYTF.